The text below deals with one T cell receptor (beta chain). Its antigen is not known. This record belongs to a study of early T cells in non-severe SARS-CoV-2 infection. For the study at large: Sequencing input comprised bulk RNA from unsorted whole blood; chain pairing was not available. Study results and limitations: Clonotype matching in VDJdb favored anti-spike CD8 responses and did not capture private and CD4 specificities.

This CDR3 comprises 17 residues. The J segment lost 3 bases and the V segment lost 2 bases, leaving 10 bases of the junction unmatched. Looked up from germline, CDR1 is MDHEN and CDR2 is SYDVKM. The library protocol tagged individual cDNA molecules with unique molecular identifiers. TCRdb fed the 5' RACE reads into MiXCR, producing one record per CDR3 protein. This table has about 49,000 distinct CDR3 sequences, more than 5.5% appearing once. This specimen was whole blood, taken at baseline. This chain uses TRBV28 with TRBJ2-5; TRBD2 matches at 9 bases. The sequence was collected from an adult who was a healthcare worker with PCR-confirmed SARS-CoV-2 infection or an uninfected control (not recorded which). The CDR3 here is CASSLALASGVKETQYF. For the CDR3, the DNA is TGTGCCAGCAGTTTAGCCCTGGCTAGCGGGGTAAAAGAGACCCAGTACTTC.